By share of the sample, the clone carrying this T cell receptor beta chain is medium-sized. What it binds is not known. Germline V gives CDR1 SGHRS, CDR2 YFSETQ. Unmatched junction bases numbered 2, after V lost 0 bases and J lost 4 bases. The CDR3 totals 15 residues. This record comes from a study of spatial heterogeneity in lung cancer. Looking at the study overall: Sequences of the beta chain were consistently detected in greater numbers than alpha-chain sequences.

One entry per CDR3 protein results from TCRdb running MiXCR on the 5' RACE reads. Of roughly 2,200 distinct CDR3 sequences listed, under 10% are singletons. The sample's time point: sample taken at primary tumor resection. Donors were fewer than 90 untreated early-stage non-small cell lung cancer patients. General observations from the study: Tumor mutation counts were tracked by expanded intratumoral alpha and beta TCR counts.

The sequence was collected from a female donor with early-stage non-small cell lung cancer. This chain links TRBV5-1 with TRBJ2-1, with 9 nucleotides matching TRBD2. Sequencing was performed on lung tumor tissue, taken at surgery. CDR3 sequence reads: CASSLDSGRYNEQFF. Written as DNA, the CDR3 is TGCGCCAGCAGCTTGGATAGCGGGAGATACAATGAGCAGTTCTTC.